This T cell receptor (beta chain) stems from a study of T cell responses to AZD1222 COVID-19 vaccine. Across the whole study: Analysis merged second doses at about 4 or about 12 weeks. The study, taken as a whole, reports: Nearly half of unique spike-specific TCRs reportedly avoided B.1.351 and B.1.1.7 mutated regions. Repertoires were sampled only after the peak T cell response. Only a handful of AZD1222 recipients tested seropositive at baseline.

Data came from immunoSEQ multiplex PCR; TCRdb stores just in-frame clones and leaves some out. Among about 150,000 clones, around 90% were seen once, and the ten largest hold around 3.2%. Concerning this clone itself: As yet, its antigen is unknown.

CDR3 length equals 15 residues. The trim removed 4 bases at V and 4 bases at J, leaving 9 bases unmatched. Looked up from germline, CDR1 is SGDLS and CDR2 is YYNGEE. The source material was peripheral blood, sampled on day 0 of AZD1222 vaccination. This clonotype was sampled from an adult in good health. The V gene is TRBV9, the J gene TRBJ1-1, with 8 bases fitting TRBD1. The CDR3 DNA reads TGTGCCAGCAGCCCGGCACAGGGGGTAGGCACTGAAGCTTTCTTT. This translates into CASSPAQGVGTEAFF.